These 23 T cell receptor beta chains were all obtained from the same sample, sequenced in a study of a mutant IDH1 vaccine in newly diagnosed glioma. Time point: baseline, week 1 (first vaccination visit). This sample's treatment: pre-vaccination baseline after standard-of-care therapy. The table came from immunoSEQ multiplex PCR; TCRdb's copy has only in-frame clones and leaves some out. The table has around 30,000 clones, around 83% seen once. Specimen: peripheral blood mononuclear cells (PBMCs), collected from a glioma patient treated with radiotherapy, temozolomide or both. The receptors shown here come from a man aged 45-65 years with glioma. Some clones in this sample may be carry-over from other donors' samples.

The J gene is TRBJ2-6, the V gene TRBV6-6, with D possibly TRBD1 on 5 matching bases. Germline V CDR1 and CDR2: MNHNY, SVGAGI (reference sequence). With 2 bases removed from V and 2 bases from J, the gap between germline ends came to 10 bases. There are 16 residues in the CDR3. The CDR3 here is CASSYAFRAGANVLTF. CDR3 sequence (DNA): TGTGCCAGCAGTTACGCGTTCAGGGCTGGGGCCAACGTCCTGACTTTC.

On this clone itself: The conserved closing phenylalanine or tryptophan is absent in this CDR3, likely reflecting a read error. The rearrangement joins TRBV7-2 to TRBJ1-3; D is uncertain. CDR3 length: 15 residues. Germline lookup yields CDR1 SGHTA and CDR2 FQGNSA. Trimming shortened V by 5 bases and J by 2 bases, and 13 bases separated the two germline ends. The CDR3 loop reads CASSRAGSTGNTIYS. The CDR3 coding sequence is TGTGCCAGCAGCAGGGCGGGGAGTACTGGAAACACCATATATTCT.

This chain joins TRBV6-5 and TRBJ2-1, with D maybe TRBD1 (5 bases). V dropped 8 bases and J dropped 3 bases, with 14 bases sitting between them. The V gene's germline CDR1 is MNHEY and CDR2 SVGAGI. The CDR3 runs 14 residues. The CDR3 is CASQGALDYNEQFF. The CDR3 DNA sequence: TGTGCCAGCCAAGGGGCGCTTGACTACAATGAGCAGTTCTTC.

V is TRBV11-2 and J is TRBJ1-1, with TRBD1 identical over 8 bases. This CDR3 spans 14 amino acids. V dropped 5 bases and J dropped 4; count of bases not matched to a gene: 6. CDR1 is SGHAT, CDR2 FQNNGV, per germline. The DNA of the CDR3 is TGTGCCAGCAGCCCCGTCGGGACAGGCACTGAAGCTTTCTTT. It yields the protein CASSPVGTGTEAFF.

In its sample, this clone was seen a few times. The chain carries TRBV5-1 and TRBJ1-4, with D hard to call. The V gene's germline CDR1 is SGHRS and CDR2 YFSETQ. The CDR3 is 13 amino acids. The V end lost 3 bases, the J end lost 6 bases, and 9 bases lay between the germline ends. The CDR3 DNA reads TGCGCCAGCAGCTACGCCCGGGATGAAAAACTGTTTTTT. It encodes CASSYARDEKLFF.

CDR3 nucleotides: TGTGCCAGTTCGGGGGGGCTGAGCAATGAGCAGTTCTTC. This translates into CASSGGLSNEQFF. The V call is TRBV2, the J call TRBJ2-1; 8 bases agree with TRBD2. Losses at the gene ends were 9 bases for V and 6 bases for J; bases not matched to a gene: 7. This CDR3 spans 13 amino acids. In germline, CDR1 is SNHLY, CDR2 FYNNEI.

This rearrangement joins TRBV2 to TRBJ2-6; D uncertain. CDR3 length: 15 amino acids. CDR1 and CDR2 from the germline V gene are SNHLY and FYNNEI. V lost 6 bases and J 0 bases, leaving 9 bases between the germline ends. Written as DNA, the CDR3 is TGTGCCAGCAGAGAGACGGACTCTGGGGCCAACGTCCTGACTTTC. Amino acids: CASRETDSGANVLTF.

CDR3 in amino acids: CASSETRGDYGYTF. As DNA, the CDR3 is TGTGCCAGCAGTGAAACGCGCGGGGACTATGGCTACACCTTC. This chain connects TRBV2 to TRBJ1-2, with no clear D. Between the trimmed V and J ends, which lost 2 bases and 3 bases, there was a span of 10 bases. Germline CDR1 SNHLY, CDR2 FYNNEI. This CDR3 is built from 14 residues. Variable domain in full (rest from reference TRBV2 and TRBJ1-2): EPEVTQTPSHQVTQMGQEVILRCVPISNHLYFYWYRQILGQKVEFLVSFYNNEISEKSEIFDDQFSVERPDGSNFTLKIRSTKLEDSAMYFCASSETRGDYGYTFGSGTRLTVV.

The V and J genes are TRBV6-5 and TRBJ1-5; D is perhaps TRBD1 (5 bases). V was shortened by 9 bases and J by 5 bases, with 14 bases between the two germline ends. CDR3 length equals 13 residues. Germline CDR1 reads MNHEY; CDR2 reads SVGAGI. CDR3 region: CASKRGPDQPQHF. The CDR3 coding sequence is TGTGCCAGTAAAAGGGGACCGGATCAGCCCCAGCATTTT.

The gene calls are TRBV6-5 and TRBJ1-1; D ambiguous. Trimming shortened V by 5 bases and J by 4 bases, and 14 bases separated the two germline ends. This CDR3 is built from 14 residues. Germline V gene data show CDR1 as MNHEY and CDR2 as SVGAGI. Here the CDR3 reads CASSRGRMGTEAFF. The CDR3 bases are TGTGCCAGCAGTCGCGGGAGAATGGGCACTGAAGCTTTCTTT.

This chain uses TRBV25-1 with TRBJ2-1, with a tentative D call TRBD1 (5 bases). CDR3 length equals 14 residues. Looked up from germline, CDR1 is MGHDK and CDR2 is SYGVNS. Trimming removed 5 bases at V and 10 bases at J, with 18 bases between. This CDR3 reads CASSNKQVFGEQFF. The CDR3 coding sequence is TGTGCCAGCAGTAACAAACAGGTTTTCGGAGAGCAGTTCTTC.

The V gene is TRBV7-9, the J gene TRBJ1-4, with 7 bases aligning to TRBD1. The CDR3 has 14 residues. V shed 5 bases, J shed 8 bases, and the junction held 8 bases outside the gene matches. From germline, CDR1 is SEHNR and CDR2 FQNEAQ (reference sequence). The CDR3 DNA reads as TGTGCCAGCAGCCGGGACAGTGGGAACGAAAAACTGTTTTTT. Its protein is CASSRDSGNEKLFF.

The chain uses TRBV11-2 and TRBJ1-1; D gene unclear. Trimming stripped 4 bases from V and 0 bases from J, with 9 bases between. Germline V gives CDR1 SGHAT, CDR2 FQNNGV. This CDR3 has 14 residues. CDR3 DNA: TGTGCCAGCAGCTCGGCGGGCGTGAACACTGAAGCTTTCTTT. It specifies CASSSAGVNTEAFF.

The chain joins TRBV15 to TRBJ1-1; D gene uncertain. Germline CDR1 reads LNHNV; CDR2 reads YYDKDF (reference sequence). This CDR3 is 17 amino acids long. Trimming took 0 bases from V and 1 from J, leaving 15 bases between them. The CDR3 loop is CATSRDLALSQNTEAFF. The CDR3 DNA is TGTGCCACCAGCAGAGATTTGGCCCTCAGCCAGAACACTGAAGCTTTCTTT.

This rearrangement joins TRBV6-1 to TRBJ2-7, with a tentative D call TRBD1 (6 bases). The V end was cut by 2 bases, the J end by 5 bases, with 13 bases between. Germline loops: CDR1 MNHNS, CDR2 SASEGT. CDR3 length: 14 residues. The CDR3, as DNA: TGTGCCAGCAGTGAAAGGTGGGCAGGGGACGAGCAGTACTTC. Encoded protein: CASSERWAGDEQYF.

This chain links TRBV7-9 with TRBJ2-1; 11 nucleotides align to TRBD2. Germline lookup yields CDR1 SEHNR and CDR2 FQNEAQ (reference sequence). The ends lost 4 bases at V and 5 bases at J; junction bases unmatched: 10. The CDR3 sequence is 17 residues long. This CDR3 is CASSSRTLAGGDNEQFF. The DNA of the CDR3 is TGTGCCAGCAGCTCCCGAACCCTAGCGGGAGGAGACAATGAGCAGTTCTTC.

The chain links TRBV7-9 to TRBJ2-1; 12 bases match TRBD2. The V segment lost 1 base and the J segment 7 bases; nucleotides outside the gene matches: 5. Germline V gene sequence: CDR1 SEHNR, CDR2 FQNEAQ (reference sequence). The CDR3 has 16 amino acids. This CDR3 is CASSLGLAGDRNEQFF. CDR3 coding DNA: TGTGCCAGCAGCTTAGGACTAGCGGGAGACCGAAATGAGCAGTTCTTC.

V is TRBV28 and J is TRBJ1-2, with 10 bases fitting TRBD1. V was clipped by 6 bases and J by 10 bases; unmatched bases: 8. CDR3 size: 13 residues. Germline loops: CDR1 MDHEN, CDR2 SYDVKM. The CDR3 bases are TGTGCCAGCAGCCTAGCCGGGACAGGGGTCTACACCTTC. Its protein is CASSLAGTGVYTF.

The chain joins TRBV23-1 to TRBJ1-5, with D possibly being TRBD1 (6 bases). TRBV23-1 belongs to the ORF category, with a function that is uncertain. The germline V and J ends were trimmed by 4 bases and 0 bases, with 19 bases remaining between them. The CDR3 totals 18 residues. CDR3 amino acids: CASSLLGLRTDSNQPQHF. The CDR3 DNA follows: TGCGCCAGCAGTCTCCTTGGGCTCCGGACAGATAGCAATCAGCCCCAGCATTTT.

The chain carries TRBV7-2 and TRBJ2-3; tentative D call: TRBD2 (5 bases). CDR3 length equals 14 residues. The V gene's germline CDR1 is SGHTA and CDR2 FQGNSA. The V gene lost 6 bases and the J gene lost 2 bases, with 12 bases spanning the gap. CDR3 sequence (DNA): TGTGCCAGCAGTGGAGGACTGGTCACAGATACGCAGTATTTT. It encodes CASSGGLVTDTQYF.

The rearrangement links TRBV19 to TRBJ2-7, with D uncertain. V was cut by 4 bases and J by 3 bases, with 13 bases left in between. Germline loops: CDR1 LNHDA, CDR2 SQIVND (reference sequence). The CDR3 has 14 residues. The CDR3: CASSSPTRSYEQYF. CDR3 in DNA: TGTGCCAGTAGTAGCCCCACAAGGAGCTACGAGCAGTACTTC.

The rearrangement uses TRBV5-4 and TRBJ2-4, with TRBD1 matching 7 bases. This CDR3 has 14 residues. With V trimmed by 4 bases and J by 3 bases, 4 bases remained unmatched. Germline CDR1 and CDR2: SGHNT and YYREEE (reference sequence). CDR3 sequence reads: CASSKGDSKNIQYF. The DNA for the CDR3 is TGTGCCAGCAGCAAGGGGGACAGCAAAAACATTCAGTACTTC. Complete variable domain (other parts from reference TRBV5-4 and TRBJ2-4): ETGVTQSPTHLIKTRGQQVTLRCSSQSGHNTVSWYQQALGQGPQFIFQYYREEENGRGNFPPRFSGLQFPNYSSELNVNALELDDSALYLCASSKGDSKNIQYFGAGTRLSVL.

The chain couples TRBV29-1 to TRBJ2-7, with 8 bases matching TRBD1. V gave up 4 bases and J gave up 0 bases; unmatched junction bases: 8. The germline V gene has CDR1 SQVTM and CDR2 ANQGSEA. The CDR3 extends over 15 amino acids. The CDR3 bases are TGCAGCGTTGGATATTGGGACAGGAGCTCCTACGAGCAGTACTTC. It specifies CSVGYWDRSSYEQYF.